This T cell receptor beta chain was retrieved from a study of shared clonotypes between healthy human individuals. Here immunoSEQ multiplex PCR was the method, and the copy in TCRdb shows in-frame clones only, minus some. In the table there are 500,000 or so clones, around 95% of which are singletons. This clone was picked up a small number of times. The sample was naive CD4+ T cells sorted from blood. The subset here: CD45RA+ positively selected. The TCR sequence derives from a woman in her 30s in good health.

CDR3 sequence: CASSSYSTTGELFF. The CDR3 DNA follows: TGTGCCAGCAGCTCGTACTCTACCACCGGGGAGCTGTTTTTT. This chain uses TRBV7-9 with TRBJ2-2; D gene uncertain. V was cut by 4 bases and J by 4 bases, with 10 bases left in between. The germline V gene encodes CDR1 SEHNR and CDR2 FQNEAQ (reference sequence). CDR3 length equals 14 residues.